Shown below are 22 T cell receptor beta chains from a single sample sequenced in a study of human T cells and chemical hapten exposure. Time point in this sample: patch test 1, 2 weeks after DPC sensitization. The treatment was: therapeutic diphenylcyclopropenone sensitization with weekly scalp DPC. MiXCR was run by TCRdb on the RACE reads, yielding one entry per CDR3 protein. The sample has about 380,000 distinct CDR3 sequences, nearly 5% seen once. Material: whole blood, obtained in connection with sensitization to the hapten diphenylcyclopropenone (DPC). The receptors stem from a woman in her fifties or sixties with alopecia areata. Some clones in this sample may be carry-over from other donors' samples.

This clonotype has a count of ten or more. The rearrangement uses TRBV7-9 and TRBJ2-1; 10 bases match TRBD2. J was trimmed by 8 bases and V by 4 bases; bases with no gene match: 8. The CDR3 runs 15 residues. Germline values: CDR1 SEHNR, CDR2 FQNEAQ (reference sequence). CDR3 loop: CASSSQAGGLHEQFF. Written as DNA, the CDR3 is TGTGCCAGCAGCTCCCAAGCGGGAGGGCTGCATGAGCAGTTCTTC.

About this clonotype itself: This may come from a read error, since a much larger clone is one base off. The rearrangement links TRBV25-1 to TRBJ2-3; D gene uncertain. The CDR3 runs 17 residues. Per the germline V gene, CDR1 is MGHDK and CDR2 is SYGVNS. The CDR3 is CASSPGQAAFLSDTEYF. The CDR3 nucleotides are TGTGCCAGCAGCCCCGGGCAGGCGGCCTTCTTATCAGATACGGAGTATTTT.

This clonotype was counted ten times or more. The chain links TRBV4-2 to TRBJ2-5; D unclear. Looked up from germline, CDR1 is LGHNA and CDR2 is YNFKEQ. The CDR3 runs to 14 residues. Deletions cut 4 bases from V and 1 base from J, with 10 bases between. Here the CDR3 reads CASSLTSTQETQYF. The DNA for the CDR3 is TGTGCCAGCAGCCTGACAAGTACCCAAGAGACCCAGTACTTC.

This clonotype was observed at least ten times. The V call is TRBV30, the J call TRBJ1-2, with TRBD1 matching over 7 bases. The ends lost 5 bases at V and 2 bases at J; junction bases unmatched: 11. Per germline, CDR1 GTSNPN and CDR2 SVGIG (reference sequence). The CDR3 loop spans 15 amino acids. The CDR3 DNA follows: TGTGCCTGGGGTATGGCGATGGGACAGAACTATGGCTACACCTTC. Translating it yields CAWGMAMGQNYGYTF.

This clonotype was found a few times. This chain joins TRBV18 and TRBJ1-2, with no clear D. V was cut by 5 bases and J by 1 base, with 11 bases left in between. The CDR3 is 14 amino acids. Looked up from germline, CDR1 is KGHSH and CDR2 is LQKENI. CDR3 protein: CASSFVEDNYGYTF. CDR3 in DNA: TGTGCCAGCTCATTCGTAGAGGATAACTATGGCTACACCTTC. Supplemented by reference TRBV18 and TRBJ1-2, the full variable domain reads NAGVMQNPRHLVRRRGQEARLRCSPMKGHSHVYWYRQLPEEGLKFMVYLQKENIIDESGMPKERFSAEFPKEGPSILRIQQVVRGDSAAYFCASSFVEDNYGYTFGSGTRLTVV.

This clonotype turned up a few times. V gene TRBV27 combines with J gene TRBJ2-6; D possibly corresponds to TRBD2 (6 bases). Per the germline V gene, CDR1 is MNHEY and CDR2 is SMNVEV (reference sequence). CDR3 length: 17 residues. V lost 3 bases and J lost 2, with 14 bases in between. The CDR3 DNA follows: TGTGCCAGCAGTTTGAAGAGAGGGGAGGCTGGGGCCAACGTCCTGACTTTC. Translating it yields CASSLKRGEAGANVLTF.

This clonotype occurred many times. This chain joins TRBV29-1 and TRBJ2-1, with 12 bases fitting TRBD2. CDR1 and CDR2 from the germline V gene are SQVTM and ANQGSEA. V lost 7 bases and J lost 0; bases outside the gene matches: 4. The length of the CDR3 is 15 residues. The CDR3 loop is CSAGLAGNSYNEQFF. The CDR3, as DNA: TGCAGCGCTGGACTAGCGGGAAACTCCTACAATGAGCAGTTCTTC.

This clonotype was picked up many times. The chain uses TRBV6-1 and TRBJ1-2; D ambiguous. V lost 2 bases to trimming and J lost 6 bases, with 16 bases between them. The CDR3 has 15 residues. Germline V gene data show CDR1 as MNHNS and CDR2 as SASEGT. CDR3 region: CASSERWGRGDGYTF. CDR3 DNA: TGTGCCAGCAGTGAAAGGTGGGGTCGAGGAGATGGCTACACCTTC.

This clonotype was counted only a few times. This chain joins TRBV7-2 and TRBJ1-6; D is perhaps TRBD1 (5 bases). Trimming removed 5 bases from V and 10 bases from J, with 15 bases in between. Germline CDR1 is SGHTA and CDR2 is FQGNSA. The CDR3 is 14 amino acids. The CDR3 region has the DNA TGTGCCAGCAGCCCCATAGGAGGGACCTCACCCCTCCACTTT. Amino acids: CASSPIGGTSPLHF. The full variable domain, completed using reference TRBV7-2 and TRBJ1-6, is GAGVSQSPSNKVTEKGKDVELRCDPISGHTALYWYRQSLGQGLEFLIYFQGNSAPDKSGLPSDRFSAERTGGSVSTLTIQRTQQEDSAVYLCASSPIGGTSPLHFGNGTRLTVT.

V is TRBV25-1 and J is TRBJ1-4; D call uncertain. Between the trimmed V and J ends, which lost 7 bases and 4 bases, there was a span of 10 bases. CDR1 is MGHDK, CDR2 SYGVNS, per germline. CDR3 length: 13 amino acids. CDR3 region: CASKRTDNEKLFF. The CDR3 nucleotides read TGTGCCAGCAAGAGGACCGATAATGAAAAACTGTTTTTT.

The chain links TRBV9 to TRBJ2-3; a possible D gene is TRBD1 (6 bases). V was clipped by 4 bases and J by 0 bases, with 15 bases between them. Germline V gene data show CDR1 as SGDLS and CDR2 as YYNGEE. The CDR3 has 16 residues. The CDR3 region is CASSTAGQTSTDTQYF. The CDR3 DNA is TGTGCCAGCAGCACCGCCGGACAGACTAGCACAGATACGCAGTATTTT. The whole variable domain, filled in from reference TRBV9 and TRBJ2-3, reads DSGVTQTPKHLITATGQRVTLRCSPRSGDLSVYWYQQSLDQGLQFLIQYYNGEERAKGNILERFSAQQFPDLHSELNLSSLELGDSALYFCASSTAGQTSTDTQYFGPGTRLTVL.

The chain employs TRBV9 and TRBJ1-4, with a possible D match to TRBD1 (6 bases). The V gene's germline CDR1 is SGDLS and CDR2 YYNGEE. CDR3 length: 17 amino acids. The ends were cut back, 4 bases at V and 3 bases at J, with 19 bases in the middle. The CDR3 DNA reads TGTGCCAGCAGCTTTCGTCCCCGGGACACCGCTAATGAAAAACTGTTTTTT. Amino acids: CASSFRPRDTANEKLFF.

This clonotype was recorded many times. The rearrangement uses TRBV12-3 or TRBV12-4 and TRBJ1-4, with D unresolved. The CDR3 covers 11 residues. The V end was cut by 3 bases, the J end by 14 bases, with 10 bases between. The CDR3 region is CASSLGGDLFF. The DNA for the CDR3 is TGTGCCAGCAGTTTGGGCGGAGACCTGTTTTTT.

The V and J genes are TRBV2 and TRBJ2-3; a possible D gene is TRBD2 (6 bases). V was cut by 4 bases and J by 0 bases, with 14 bases left in between. Germline V gives CDR1 SNHLY, CDR2 FYNNEI. This CDR3 is 16 amino acids long. The CDR3 nucleotides are TGTGCCAGCAGTGTTGAACTAGCCCAAAGCACAGATACGCAGTATTTT. Its translation is CASSVELAQSTDTQYF.

This clonotype was counted ten times or more. This chain uses TRBV29-1 with TRBJ1-5, with 7 bases fitting TRBD1. J was trimmed by 4 bases and V by 4 bases; bases with no gene match: 7. Germline V CDR1 and CDR2: SQVTM, ANQGSEA. The CDR3 extends over 14 amino acids. This CDR3 is CSVVTTGNNQPQHF. As DNA, the CDR3 is TGCAGCGTTGTTACGACAGGGAATAATCAGCCCCAGCATTTT.

This clonotype occurred a few times. V usage is TRBV20-1 and J usage is TRBJ2-6, with unresolved D. This CDR3 has 15 residues. Germline CDR1 reads DFQATT; CDR2 reads SNEGSKA (reference sequence). The V and J ends lost 3 bases and 4 bases respectively, with 13 bases between them. CDR3 amino acids: CSASDGSYGANVLTF. The DNA for the CDR3 is TGCAGTGCTAGCGACGGTTCGTACGGGGCCAACGTCCTGACTTTC.

This clonotype has ten or more counts. The genes are TRBV12-3 or TRBV12-4 and TRBJ1-4; D is perhaps TRBD1 (6 bases). This CDR3 contains 15 residues. V lost 3 bases to trimming and J lost 4 bases, with 12 bases between them. The CDR3 DNA is TGTGCCAGCAGTTTTGGGGGGGCTGGTAATGAAAAACTGTTTTTT. This codes for CASSFGGAGNEKLFF.

This clonotype was picked up many times. The CDR3: CATLSGTAAYEQYF. In DNA form, the CDR3 reads TGTGCCACCCTTTCGGGGACGGCGGCCTACGAGCAGTACTTC. The chain has TRBV28 and TRBJ2-7; perhaps D is TRBD1 or TRBD2 (5 bases each). Germline CDR1 MDHEN, CDR2 SYDVKM. V lost 10 bases and J lost 2, with 18 bases in between. The CDR3 runs 14 residues.

This clonotype was seen at least ten times. J is TRBJ2-1 and V is TRBV4-1; 10 bases line up with TRBD2. Looked up from germline, CDR1 is MGHRA and CDR2 is YSYEKL. The CDR3 runs to 15 residues. Trimming cost V 2 bases and J 10 bases; bases outside gene matches: 8. This chain's CDR3 is CASSQTLAGVREQFF. The CDR3, as DNA: TGCGCCAGCAGCCAAACGCTAGCGGGAGTCCGGGAGCAGTTCTTC.

To note about this clonotype: This may be a read error, as it is one base from a much larger clone. The chain is built from TRBV6-5 and TRBJ2-1, with 7 positions matching TRBD1. The CDR3 has 15 amino acids. Looked up from germline, CDR1 is MNHEY and CDR2 is SVGAGI. The CDR3 DNA reads as TGTGCCAGCAAACCGGGACAGTACTCCTACAATGAGCAGCTCTTC. It specifies CASKPGQYSYNEQLF.

The chain joins TRBV2 to TRBJ2-7; no clear D gene. CDR1 SNHLY and CDR2 FYNNEI come from the germline V gene. The CDR3 is made up of 14 amino acids. V was shortened by 1 base and J by 2 bases, with 9 bases between the two germline ends. CDR3 in amino acids: CASSEGAAPYEQYF. The DNA of the CDR3 is TGTGCCAGCAGTGAAGGCGCAGCACCCTACGAGCAGTACTTC.

This clonotype was recorded many times. J is TRBJ2-7 and V is TRBV19; 8 nucleotides line up with TRBD1. The CDR3 has 14 amino acids. In germline, CDR1 is LNHDA, CDR2 SQIVND (reference sequence). V was clipped by 5 bases and J by 2 bases; unmatched bases: 5. DNA for the CDR3: TGTGCCAGTAGTTCTCCGGGACAGGCCTACGAGCAGTACTTC. This codes for CASSSPGQAYEQYF.